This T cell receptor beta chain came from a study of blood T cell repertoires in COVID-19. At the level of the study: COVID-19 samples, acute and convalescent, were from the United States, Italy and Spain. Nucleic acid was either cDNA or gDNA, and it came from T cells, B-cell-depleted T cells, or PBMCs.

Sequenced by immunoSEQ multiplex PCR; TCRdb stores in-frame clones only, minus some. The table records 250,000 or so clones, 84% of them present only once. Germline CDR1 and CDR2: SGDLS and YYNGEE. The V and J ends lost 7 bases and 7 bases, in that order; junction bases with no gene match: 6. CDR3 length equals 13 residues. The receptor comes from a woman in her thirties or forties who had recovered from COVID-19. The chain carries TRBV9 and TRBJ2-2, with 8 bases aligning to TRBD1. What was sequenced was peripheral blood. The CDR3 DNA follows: TGTGCCAGCCGGACAGGGCTGTTCGGGGAGCTGTTTTTT. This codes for CASRTGLFGELFF.